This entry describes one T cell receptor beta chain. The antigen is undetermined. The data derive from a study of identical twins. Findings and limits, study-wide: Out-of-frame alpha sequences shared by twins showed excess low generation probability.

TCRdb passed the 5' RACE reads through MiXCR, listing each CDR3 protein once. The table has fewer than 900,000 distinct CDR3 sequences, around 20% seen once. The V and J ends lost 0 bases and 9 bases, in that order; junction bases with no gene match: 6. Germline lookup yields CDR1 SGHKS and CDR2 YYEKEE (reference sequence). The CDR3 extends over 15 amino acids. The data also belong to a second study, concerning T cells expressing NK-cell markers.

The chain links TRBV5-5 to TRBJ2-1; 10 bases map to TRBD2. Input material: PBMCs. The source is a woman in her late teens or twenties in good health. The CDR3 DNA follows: TGTGCCAGCAGCTTGGGGGCTAGCGGGAGAACTGAGCAGTTCTTC. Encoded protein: CASSLGASGRTEQFF.